The 27 T cell receptor beta chains listed next were all sequenced from one sample in a study of blood T cells in healthy people across ages. Primers used in a second PCR of roughly 6 to 11 cycles were a sample-barcoded 5' primer and a J-beta primer mix. TCRdb recomputed calls from the 5' RACE reads with MiXCR, one row per CDR3 protein. The top ten hold 4% of the sample, which has 1.5 million to 1.9 million distinct CDR3 sequences, about 42% seen once. The sequencing sample was made of blood. These receptor sequences come from a woman aged 18-29 years in good health.

This clonotype was recorded at least ten times. This chain joins TRBV7-9 and TRBJ2-7, with D perhaps TRBD1 (5 bases). The CDR3 spans 14 residues. Germline V gives CDR1 SEHNR, CDR2 FQNEAQ (reference sequence). V lost 1 base, J lost 2 bases, and 9 bases lay in between. The CDR3 loop is CASSLGVGAYEQYF. As DNA, the CDR3 is TGTGCCAGCAGCTTAGGGGTAGGGGCCTACGAGCAGTACTTC.

This clonotype turned up a few times. This chain uses TRBV27 with TRBJ1-2, with 10 bases matching TRBD1. Per the germline V gene, CDR1 is MNHEY and CDR2 is SMNVEV (reference sequence). The CDR3 loop spans 15 amino acids. Trimming took 8 bases from V and 1 from J; bases not matched to a gene: 7. The CDR3 nucleotides read TGTGCCAGCTCCCGGACAGGGGGTCATAACTATGGCTACACCTTC. Protein: CASSRTGGHNYGYTF.

This clonotype was seen many times. This chain joins TRBV7-9 and TRBJ1-2, with D hard to call. This CDR3 has 12 amino acids. Germline V gene data show CDR1 as SEHNR and CDR2 as FQNEAQ (reference sequence). V dropped 6 bases and J dropped 4 bases, with 9 bases sitting between them. This CDR3 reads CASSPGFYGYTF. CDR3 in DNA: TGTGCCAGCAGTCCCGGATTCTATGGCTACACCTTC. The full variable domain, with the rest looked up from reference TRBV7-9 and TRBJ1-2, is DTGVSQNPRHKITKRGQNVTFRCDPISEHNRLYWYRQTLGQGPEFLTYFQNEAQLEKSRLLSDRFSAERPKGSFSTLEIQRTEQGDSAMYLCASSPGFYGYTFGSGTRLTVV.

The V call is TRBV7-9, the J call TRBJ1-2; possibly TRBD1 for D (6 bases). V lost 2 bases and J 8 bases, leaving 18 bases between the germline ends. CDR3 length: 15 amino acids. CDR1 is SEHNR, CDR2 FQNEAQ, per germline (reference sequence). DNA for the CDR3: TGTGCCAGCAGCTTATTATTTGGACAGACTCGCGGCTACACCTTC. It encodes CASSLLFGQTRGYTF. The variable domain in full, completed from reference TRBV7-9 and TRBJ1-2, reads DTGVSQNPRHKITKRGQNVTFRCDPISEHNRLYWYRQTLGQGPEFLTYFQNEAQLEKSRLLSDRFSAERPKGSFSTLEIQRTEQGDSAMYLCASSLLFGQTRGYTFGSGTRLTVV.

This clonotype was seen more than once but under ten times. V gene TRBV29-1 combines with J gene TRBJ1-2; no reliable D call. CDR1 and CDR2 (germline): SQVTM, ANQGSEA. There are 13 residues in the CDR3. V was cut by 5 bases and J by 0 bases, with 10 bases left in between. The CDR3 loop is CSVFVVTNYGYTF. The CDR3 bases are TGCAGCGTTTTTGTAGTAACTAACTATGGCTACACCTTC.

This clonotype has just a few counts. The chain's CDR3 is CAITSSPGPGGAFF. The CDR3 DNA reads as TGTGCCATCACCTCCAGCCCCGGGCCAGGGGGAGCTTTCTTT. The V gene is TRBV10-3, the J gene TRBJ1-1, with 7 bases that match TRBD1. The CDR3 length is 14 residues. CDR1 is ENHRY, CDR2 SYGVKD, per germline. After removal of 7 bases from V and 10 bases from J, the junction contained 15 bases not matched to a gene.

The V gene is TRBV6-6, the J gene TRBJ2-7; 8 bases line up with TRBD1. From germline, CDR1 is MNHNY and CDR2 SVGAGI (reference sequence). The CDR3 loop spans 17 amino acids. V lost 4 bases to trimming and J lost 0 bases; unmatched junction nucleotides: 11. CDR3 region: CASSFLTGGSSSYEQYF. The CDR3 nucleotides are TGTGCCAGCAGTTTTCTAACAGGGGGGTCGAGCTCCTACGAGCAGTACTTC.

The chain combines TRBV5-8 with TRBJ1-2; 7 bases agree with TRBD1. Germline CDR1 reads SGHTS; CDR2 reads YDEGEE. The CDR3 length is 13 residues. With 4 bases clipped from V and 10 bases from J, the junction kept 10 bases outside the gene matches. CDR3 sequence (DNA): TGTGCCAGCAGCACCGACAGGGTGAGGGCCTACACCTTC. Translating gives CASSTDRVRAYTF.

The rearrangement uses TRBV7-8 and TRBJ1-1; 7 bases line up with TRBD1. Trimming at V came to 5 bases and at J to 5 bases, leaving 11 bases not matched to a gene. CDR1 and CDR2 (germline): SGHVS, FQNEAQ. The CDR3 length is 15 residues. CDR3 residues: CASSAGRGGGTEAFF. The DNA of the CDR3 is TGTGCCAGCAGCGCTGGGAGAGGGGGCGGGACTGAAGCTTTCTTT.

With respect to this clonotype: This may stem from a read error, because a much larger clone lies one nucleotide away. The V gene is TRBV12-3 or TRBV12-4, the J gene TRBJ1-5; D remains unclear. This CDR3 is built from 12 residues. V lost 2 bases to trimming and J lost 6 bases, with 5 bases between them. CDR3 in DNA: TGTGCCAGCAGTTTATCGGCTCAGCCCCAGCATTTT. It codes for CASSLSAQPQHF.

The chain links TRBV20-1 to TRBJ2-7; 9 positions agree with TRBD1. The CDR3 is 14 residues long. Germline-derived CDR1 and CDR2 are DFQATT and SNEGSKA (reference sequence). J lost 0 bases, V lost 3 bases, and 3 bases had no gene match. The CDR3 here is CSARGTGLSYEQYF. The CDR3 region has the DNA TGCAGTGCTAGGGGGACAGGGCTCTCCTACGAGCAGTACTTC.

V and J are TRBV4-1 and TRBJ1-2, with D perhaps TRBD1 (6 bases). Germline V gene lookup returns CDR1 MGHRA and CDR2 YSYEKL. The ends were cut back, 1 base at V and 3 bases at J, with 9 bases in the middle. CDR3 size: 14 residues. The CDR3 DNA is TGCGCCAGCAGCCAAGTACAGGGAGACTATGGCTACACCTTC. It codes for CASSQVQGDYGYTF.

This clonotype came up once. The genes are TRBV5-6 and TRBJ2-3; 7 nucleotides align to TRBD1. CDR3 length equals 15 residues. The junction had 8 bases not matched to a gene; V was cut back by 5 bases and J by 2 bases. CDR1 and CDR2 from the germline V gene are SGHDT and YYEEEE. CDR3 residues: CASREVTGPTDTQYF. The CDR3 nucleotides are TGTGCCAGCAGGGAGGTGACAGGGCCCACAGATACGCAGTATTTT.

The CDR3 bases are TGCGCCAGCAGATCCGGGACAGGGATCTACGAGCAGTACTTC. Translating gives CASRSGTGIYEQYF. The chain is built from TRBV5-1 and TRBJ2-7, with 9 nucleotides matching TRBD1. Germline-derived CDR1 and CDR2 are SGHRS and YFSETQ. The CDR3 is 14 amino acids. After removal of 5 bases from V and 3 bases from J, the junction contained 6 bases not matched to a gene.

The chain employs TRBV15 and TRBJ2-3; unclear D gene. This CDR3 region has 15 residues. Trimming left V 0 bases short and J 5 bases short, with 12 bases between. Germline V CDR1 and CDR2: LNHNV, YYDKDF (reference sequence). The CDR3 spells CATSRDVFPGDTQYF. CDR3 in DNA: TGTGCCACCAGCAGAGATGTTTTTCCGGGAGATACGCAGTATTTT. The variable domain in full, completed from reference TRBV15 and TRBJ2-3, reads DAMVIQNPRYQVTQFGKPVTLSCSQTLNHNVMYWYQQKSSQAPKLLFHYYDKDFNNEADTPDNFQSRRPNTSFCFLDIRSPGLGDTAMYLCATSRDVFPGDTQYFGPGTRLTVL.

This clonotype was detected many times. The chain has TRBV7-9 and TRBJ1-5, with D perhaps matching TRBD1 (5 bases). CDR1 and CDR2 (germline): SEHNR, FQNEAQ (reference sequence). Trimming shortened V by 4 bases and J by 4 bases, and 8 bases separated the two germline ends. This CDR3 contains 13 residues. In DNA, the CDR3 is TGTGCCAGCAGCTCCGGGGGGAATCAGCCCCAGCATTTT. It is translated as CASSSGGNQPQHF.

The table lists this clonotype with a few counts. V usage is TRBV29-1 and J usage is TRBJ2-5; no definite D call. Germline V gene data show CDR1 as SQVTM and CDR2 as ANQGSEA. The CDR3 totals 8 residues. V dropped 6 bases and J dropped 10 bases, with 6 bases sitting between them. The DNA of the CDR3 is TGCAGCGTCCCAGACCAGTACTTC. It yields the protein CSVPDQYF.

The V and J genes are TRBV29-1 and TRBJ1-2; 7 bases fit TRBD1. Trimming cost V 4 bases and J 4 bases; bases outside gene matches: 9. Germline V gene data show CDR1 as SQVTM and CDR2 as ANQGSEA. There are 14 residues in the CDR3. The DNA for the CDR3 is TGCAGCGTTGCCGGCATCGACAGGGTCTATGGCTACACCTTC. It translates to CSVAGIDRVYGYTF.

The gene calls are TRBV20-1 and TRBJ2-7, with no clear D. From germline, CDR1 is DFQATT and CDR2 SNEGSKA (reference sequence). There are 13 residues in the CDR3. V gave up 3 bases and J gave up 0 bases, with 9 bases separating them. The CDR3 spells CSARTYSSYEQYF. The CDR3 DNA reads TGCAGTGCTAGGACTTACAGCTCCTACGAGCAGTACTTC.

Turning to this clonotype: This may be a read error, as it is one base from a much larger clone. This CDR3 fails to terminate in the conserved phenylalanine or tryptophan, so it likely reflects a read error. The J gene is TRBJ2-7, the V gene TRBV6-2 or TRBV6-3; 7 bases match TRBD1. The CDR3 is 14 residues long. CDR1 is MNHEY, CDR2 SVGEGT, per germline. The V segment lost 4 bases and the J segment 7 bases; nucleotides outside the gene matches: 10. In DNA, the CDR3 is TGTGCCAGCAGTTTCGGGGACAGTTCGGAAGAGCAGTACTTG. It codes for CASSFGDSSEEQYL.

In nucleotides, the CDR3 is TGTGCCTTGTCCCCCCTAGTTCCTTGGGGCGAGCAGTACTTC. It is translated as CALSPLVPWGEQYF. The chain employs TRBV30 and TRBJ2-4, with no clear D. The J call may not be correct, given that the DNA end is closer to TRBJ2-7. Germline assignment: CDR1 GTSNPN and CDR2 SVGIG (reference sequence). This CDR3 contains 14 residues.

The chain joins TRBV28 to TRBJ1-1; D is unclear. Trimming removed 10 bases from V and 0 bases from J, with 9 bases in between. Germline loops: CDR1 MDHEN, CDR2 SYDVKM. The CDR3 extends over 12 amino acids. CDR3 coding DNA: TGTGCCACCTGGGAGTTGAACACTGAAGCTTTCTTT. Translation: CATWELNTEAFF.

The chain links TRBV15 to TRBJ1-1; 7 nucleotides line up with TRBD1. Per germline, CDR1 LNHNV and CDR2 YYDKDF (reference sequence). V shed 3 bases, J shed 0 bases, and the junction held 4 bases outside the gene matches. This CDR3 region has 15 residues. Here the CDR3 reads CATSSGTVMNTEAFF. CDR3 in DNA: TGTGCCACCAGCAGTGGGACAGTAATGAACACTGAAGCTTTCTTT.

The sample holds a few counts of this clonotype. CDR3 in DNA: TGTGCCAGCAGCCGACCCGCGAGGGGCAGAGTTTATGGCTACACCTTC. It encodes CASSRPARGRVYGYTF. V is TRBV7-9 and J is TRBJ1-2; a weak D match, TRBD1 (5 bases). The CDR3 runs 16 residues. The V end was cut by 5 bases, the J end by 5 bases, with 21 bases between. The germline V gene has CDR1 SEHNR and CDR2 FQNEAQ (reference sequence).

In its sample, this clonotype was seen a few times. In nucleotides, the CDR3 is TGTGCCAGCAGTCCAGGGACAGGGCGGTACAATGAGCAGTTCTTC. This codes for CASSPGTGRYNEQFF. The chain uses TRBV12-3 or TRBV12-4 and TRBJ2-1, with 9 bases aligning to TRBD1. J was trimmed by 4 bases and V by 5 bases; bases with no gene match: 6. The length of the CDR3 is 15 residues.

This clonotype was observed a few times. The genes are TRBV7-9 and TRBJ2-7; 9 nucleotides line up with TRBD2. The CDR3 loop spans 14 amino acids. The V gene's germline CDR1 is SEHNR and CDR2 FQNEAQ (reference sequence). J was trimmed by 6 bases and V by 1 base; bases with no gene match: 4. In DNA form, the CDR3 reads TGTGCCAGCAGCTTAGGGGGACTAGCTAGCGAGCAGTACTTC. It translates to CASSLGGLASEQYF.

The chain employs TRBV7-2 and TRBJ1-1, with D perhaps TRBD1 (5 bases). Germline CDR1 and CDR2: SGHTA and FQGNSA. The ends were cut back, 5 bases at V and 2 bases at J, with 12 bases in the middle. The CDR3 is made up of 14 amino acids. The CDR3 bases are TGTGCCAGCAGCCGCCCGGGACGAAACACTGAAGCTTTCTTT. Protein sequence: CASSRPGRNTEAFF.